The T cell receptor (beta chain) under discussion was sequenced for a study of T-cell memory formation after mild COVID-19. The V segment lost 6 bases and the J segment 7 bases; nucleotides outside the gene matches: 5. In germline, CDR1 is KGHSY, CDR2 FQNENV. The CDR3 is 14 residues long. Study observations and caveats: CD4+ bias marked clones expanding day 15 to 37, unlike balanced contracting clones. Day 37-peaking second-wave clones had unconfirmed SARS-CoV-2 specificity.

Concerning this clonotype: Its target is unknown.

The 5'RACE method, run with constant-segment primers, produced TCR alpha and TCR beta cDNA libraries (carrying sample barcodes and UMIs). TCRdb re-called the 5' RACE reads with MiXCR, one entry per CDR3 protein. Here the sample spans some 200,000 distinct CDR3 sequences, 20% to 25% being singletons. Sequencing was done on a sample of PBMCs or a T cell subset sorted from them (not recorded which). The V gene is TRBV16, the J gene TRBJ1-5, with TRBD1 matching over 11 bases. This sequence was found in an adult woman who had mild COVID-19 (a few samples of this study predate the infection). Cell type and time point are not known. The DNA of the CDR3 is TGTGCCAGCAGACAAGGACAGGGGGCCCAGCCCCAGCATTTT. As protein: CASRQGQGAQPQHF.